Below are 11 T cell receptor beta chains sequenced from a single sample in a study of response to subunit inactivated influenza vaccine. TCRdb ran MiXCR on the RT-PCR reads and lists one entry per CDR3 protein. The sample includes under 550,000 distinct CDR3 sequences, about 7.2% seen only once; the top ten take about 12%. Specimen: PBMCs from blood, collected roughly 24 months after vaccination. The origin of the receptors is a man between 50 and 69 years old who received an inactivated influenza vaccine.

This sequence joins TRBV29-1 and TRBJ2-4; perhaps TRBD2 as D (5 bases). The CDR3 length is 13 residues. Trimming removed 2 bases from V and 7 bases from J, with 12 bases in between. Per germline, CDR1 SQVTM and CDR2 ANQGSEA. The CDR3 nucleotides are TGCAGCGTTGAACGCGCCCCGGGGAACATTCAGTACTTC. The encoded protein is CSVERAPGNIQYF. The whole variable domain, filled in from reference TRBV29-1 and TRBJ2-4, reads SAVISQKPSRDICQRGTSLTIQCQVDSQVTMMFWYRQQPGQSLTLIATANQGSEATYESGFVIDKFPISRPNLTFSTLTVSNMSPEDSSIYLCSVERAPGNIQYFGAGTRLSVL.

CDR3 sequence reads: CASGCKGGGSYNEQFF. CDR3 DNA: TGTGCCAGCGGGTGTAAGGGGGGGGGATCCTACAATGAGCAGTTCTTC. This rearrangement joins TRBV11-2 to TRBJ2-1, with D possibly matching TRBD2 (7 bases). V was clipped by 8 bases and J by 1 base, with 18 bases between them. This CDR3 spans 16 amino acids. Germline lookup yields CDR1 SGHAT and CDR2 FQNNGV.

This clonotype was found many times. V usage is TRBV28 and J usage is TRBJ2-7; 12 bases match TRBD2. Germline-derived CDR1 and CDR2 are MDHEN and SYDVKM. Trimming at V came to 4 bases and at J to 3 bases, leaving 19 bases not matched to a gene. This CDR3 has 20 amino acids. This CDR3 reads CASSSPRLAGAPALFYEQYF. Here the CDR3 DNA reads TGTGCCAGCAGTTCCCCCCGACTAGCGGGAGCCCCAGCCCTTTTCTACGAGCAGTACTTC.

The chain joins TRBV18 to TRBJ2-5; D is undetermined. Germline V CDR1 and CDR2: KGHSH, LQKENI. V lost 2 bases, J lost 6 bases, and 10 bases lay in between. CDR3 length equals 13 residues. CDR3: CASSPGVQKTQYF. The CDR3, as DNA: TGTGCCAGCTCACCAGGGGTCCAGAAGACCCAGTACTTC.

A few counts support this clonotype. The chain links TRBV11-2 to TRBJ2-4; 11 bases align to TRBD1. V lost 5 bases to trimming and J lost 1 base; unmatched junction nucleotides: 10. Germline V CDR1 and CDR2: SGHAT, FQNNGV. The CDR3 length is 18 residues. CDR3 loop: CASSEGQGAVRAKNIQYF. CDR3 DNA: TGTGCCAGCAGCGAAGGACAGGGGGCCGTAAGGGCCAAAAACATTCAGTACTTC.

V usage is TRBV5-1 and J usage is TRBJ2-7; D unresolved. Germline-derived CDR1 and CDR2 are SGHRS and YFSETQ. Trimming pared 2 bases from V and 3 bases from J, leaving 9 bases between. This CDR3 has 13 amino acids. Here the CDR3 reads CASSLLDDYEQYF. CDR3 DNA: TGCGCCAGCAGCTTACTCGACGACTACGAGCAGTACTTC. Together with reference TRBV5-1 and TRBJ2-7, the CDR3 gives the full variable domain: KAGVTQTPRYLIKTRGQQVTLSCSPISGHRSVSWYQQTPGQGLQFLFEYFSETQRNKGNFPGRFSGRQFSNSRSEMNVSTLELGDSALYLCASSLLDDYEQYFGPGTRLTVT.

This clonotype turned up a few times. The CDR3 DNA sequence: TGTGCCAGCAGCCAAGATCTCACTGGAGAGACCCAGTACTTC. Translation gives CASSQDLTGETQYF. The chain employs TRBV4-2 and TRBJ2-5; no reliable D call. Germline loops: CDR1 LGHNA, CDR2 YNFKEQ. CDR3 size: 14 residues. The V and J ends lost 0 bases and 4 bases respectively, with 9 bases between them.

This rearrangement joins TRBV20-1 to TRBJ2-6; D unclear. V was shortened by 6 bases and J by 1 base, with 10 bases between the two germline ends. Germline V gene lookup returns CDR1 DFQATT and CDR2 SNEGSKA (reference sequence). The CDR3 totals 14 residues. CDR3 protein: CSARPVSGANVLTF. The CDR3 bases are TGCAGTGCCAGGCCGGTTTCTGGGGCCAACGTCCTGACTTTC.

This clonotype was counted at least ten times. The V gene is TRBV9, the J gene TRBJ2-3; D call uncertain. CDR1 is SGDLS and CDR2 is YYNGEE in the germline V gene. CDR3 size: 11 residues. V was cut by 7 bases and J by 2 bases, with 5 bases left in between. The CDR3 loop reads CASGNTDTQYF. The CDR3 DNA follows: TGTGCCAGCGGAAACACAGATACGCAGTATTTT. Drawing the rest from reference TRBV9 and TRBJ2-3, the complete variable domain is DSGVTQTPKHLITATGQRVTLRCSPRSGDLSVYWYQQSLDQGLQFLIQYYNGEERAKGNILERFSAQQFPDLHSELNLSSLELGDSALYFCASGNTDTQYFGPGTRLTVL.

This clonotype was observed at least ten times. J is TRBJ1-2 and V is TRBV3-1; TRBD1 is a possible D gene (5 bases). Germline CDR1 is LGHDT and CDR2 is YNNKEL (reference sequence). There are 14 residues in the CDR3. V was trimmed by 0 bases and J by 7 bases, leaving 12 bases between them. The CDR3 DNA reads TGTGCCAGCAGCCAAGATGGAAGGGGAGCTGGCTACACCTTC. As protein: CASSQDGRGAGYTF.

This clonotype was observed a handful of times. This chain connects TRBV20-1 to TRBJ1-6, with no clear D. The CDR3 is 14 amino acids. Germline assignment: CDR1 DFQATT and CDR2 SNEGSKA (reference sequence). V dropped 1 base and J dropped 10 bases, with 14 bases sitting between them. In nucleotides, the CDR3 is TGCAGTGCTAGAGCGACCTGGCCGCTCTCACCCCTCCACTTT. Protein product: CSARATWPLSPLHF.